Listed here is a single TCR beta chain. As yet, its antigen is unknown. The CDR3 covers 15 residues. V lost 4 bases and J lost 1; bases outside the gene matches: 4. CDR1 is LNHDA and CDR2 is SQIVND in the germline V gene (reference sequence). The data were taken from a study of T cell responses to AZD1222 COVID-19 vaccine. General study findings and limits: Across the whole spike, CD4 TCRs peaked at regions 160-218 and 743-854. Reportedly, nearly half of unique spike TCRs recognized epitopes outside B.1.351/B.1.1.7 mutations. Only six individuals given AZD1222 were seropositive at baseline. There were repertoire samples only from the period after the peak T cell response.

Produced via immunoSEQ multiplex PCR; TCRdb's table is partial and in-frame only. In the table there are about 140,000 clones, about 90% of which are singletons. Sequencing used peripheral blood, obtained 28 days after the second dose of the MenACWY control vaccine. The sequence came from an adult who received the MenACWY meningococcal vaccine as a control. This chain connects TRBV19 to TRBJ1-1, with 9 bases that match TRBD1. CDR3 coding DNA: TGTGCCAGTAGTAGCCAGGACAGGGGGAACACTGAAGCTTTCTTT. It codes for CASSSQDRGNTEAFF.